This T cell receptor (beta chain) was found in a study of T cell responses to AZD1222 COVID-19 vaccine (TCRdb year 2021). For the wider study: AZD1222 recipients with second doses at about 4 weeks or about 12 weeks were pooled, because spike-specific TCR depth and breadth did not differ between schedules. A total of just over 230 trial participants underwent TCR sequencing, of whom nearly 210 received two doses of AZD1222 and roughly 25 received two doses of the MenACWY control vaccine. Enrollment into the trials was organized by age into subgroups of 18-55, 56-69 and 70-plus years, and those subgroups contained about 160, 30 and 59 TCR-sequenced participants, respectively.

In the paper's terms, the time point label means: baseline before first vaccination. Vaccinee samples came from UK trials COV001 and COV002, including a single-blind randomized controlled phase 2/3 trial of AZD1222 (ChAdOx1 nCoV-19) in healthy adults. Trial participant PBMC samples were collected at day 0 and day 28 after the second dose for TCRbeta chain sequencing. The full study reports these points: Most participants were white British and females outnumbered males, and the authors suggested that clonal diversity may have been underestimated. After two AZD1222 doses, both the breadth and the depth of spike-specific TCRs were significantly higher than at day 0 and than in MenACWY recipients. Nearly half of unique spike-specific TCRs reportedly recognized epitopes outside regions mutated in the B.1.351 and B.1.1.7 variants. Conclusions about previously exposed vaccinees are limited because only five to seven AZD1222 recipients were SARS-CoV-2 seropositive at baseline. The vaccine-associated CD4 TCRs covered the entire spike protein, and the dominant responses fell in regions 160-218 and 743-854. In the small 56-69-year group, the increase in depth fell short of significance, most likely because of low power. No day 14 peak-response samples were available, so repertoires were characterized only after the peak T cell response.

Turning to this clone: Its antigen is unknown. Base-call qualities are not available, and no considerably larger clone is one nucleotide away.

The CDR3 regions of human TCRbeta chains were analyzed by immunosequencing. On the authors' methods: Repertoire TCRs were matched against a reference library of SARS-CoV-2-specific TCRs generated with the MIRA antigen-specificity platform. Breadth was defined as the fraction of unique TCRs that were SARS-CoV-2-associated, and depth was defined as the fraction of total T cells that were SARS-CoV-2-associated. Using the MIRA data, each spike-specific TCR was assigned both to the spike region to which the TCR was reactive and to a CD4 or CD8 class. Log10-transformed breadth and depth values were compared by one-way ANOVA with Sidak's multiple comparisons tests. TCRdb holds this immuneACCESS table with in-frame rearrangements only. Some clones are missing; in checked studies, unresolved V genes explain under half, and the rest has no known cause. V and J calls and clone size are copied from that table; D and trimming were computed from the DNA. The sample table records over 100,000 clones; over 75% of these occur just once. The top ten clonotypes cover under 4.5% of the sample.

The origin of this receptor is an adult in good health. The specimen was peripheral blood, collected on day 0 of AZD1222 vaccination.

Read as DNA, the sequence is TGTGCCAGCAGACCCGACAGGGCGACCGGGGAGCTGTTTTTT. The translation is CASRPDRATGELFF. The rearranged chain carries TRBV7-3 and TRBJ2-2; 7 middle bases align to TRBD1. At the junction V is shortened by 6 bases and J by 5 bases; bases outside the gene matches: 6. Reading from cysteine to phenylalanine, the CDR3 counts 14 amino acids. Only the CDR3 portion is preserved as DNA: 42 bases, with reading frame beginning at the first base. From a lookup of the germline V gene, CDR1 and CDR2 are SGHTA and FQGTGA.